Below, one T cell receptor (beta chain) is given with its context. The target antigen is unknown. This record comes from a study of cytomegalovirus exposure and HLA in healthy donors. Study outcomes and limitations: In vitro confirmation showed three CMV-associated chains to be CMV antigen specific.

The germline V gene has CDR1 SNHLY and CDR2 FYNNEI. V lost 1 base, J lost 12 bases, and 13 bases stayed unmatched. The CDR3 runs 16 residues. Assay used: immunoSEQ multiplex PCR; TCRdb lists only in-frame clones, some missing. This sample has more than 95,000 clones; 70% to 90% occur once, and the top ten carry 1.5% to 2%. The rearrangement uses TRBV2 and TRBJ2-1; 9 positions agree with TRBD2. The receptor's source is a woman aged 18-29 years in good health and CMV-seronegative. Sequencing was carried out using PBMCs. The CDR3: CASSEVSSGVQLGQFF. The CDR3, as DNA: TGTGCCAGCAGTGAAGTGTCTAGCGGGGTTCAACTGGGGCAGTTCTTC.